The 30 T cell receptor beta chains presented below share a single source sample, sequenced in a study of response to subunit inactivated influenza vaccine. TCRdb ran MiXCR on the RT-PCR reads and lists one entry per CDR3 protein. The table lists around 570,000 distinct CDR3 sequences, 7.5% to 8.5% of them singletons. The sample consisted of PBMCs from blood, taken 23 to 25 months after vaccination. These receptors were obtained from a man aged 50 to 69 who received an inactivated influenza vaccine.

This clonotype was observed a few times. The chain uses TRBV5-1 and TRBJ2-1, with D unclear. Trimming removed 0 bases from V and 5 bases from J, with 12 bases in between. CDR1 and CDR2 (germline): SGHRS, YFSETQ. The CDR3 sequence is 15 residues long. In DNA, the CDR3 is TGCGCCAGCAGCTTGGATAGATTTCTTCACAATGAGCAGTTCTTC. Protein product: CASSLDRFLHNEQFF.

This clonotype was seen more than once but under ten times. The junction shows a germline mismatch at one end, possibly a read error. The chain joins TRBV20-1 to TRBJ2-2; 7 bases map to TRBD1. The CDR3 sequence is 15 residues long. Per germline, CDR1 DFQATT and CDR2 SNEGSKA (reference sequence). The CDR3 nucleotides read TGCAGTGCTCGAGAGGGGACAGCGAACACCGGGGAGCTGTTTTTT. Translated: CSAREGTANTGELFF.

Many counts were recorded for this clonotype. The rearrangement links TRBV6-1 to TRBJ2-3; D unclear. The CDR3 length is 14 residues. Per germline, CDR1 MNHNS and CDR2 SASEGT. The V and J ends lost 6 bases and 4 bases respectively, with 14 bases between them. This CDR3 reads CASSPTSASDTQYF. The CDR3 bases are TGTGCCAGCAGCCCTACTTCGGCCTCAGATACGCAGTATTTT.

Ten or more counts support this clonotype. The chain links TRBV20-1 to TRBJ1-1, with 7 bases aligning to TRBD1. Germline trimming cut 6 bases from V and 5 bases from J; bases unmatched to any gene: 9. Per the germline V gene, CDR1 is DFQATT and CDR2 is SNEGSKA (reference sequence). The CDR3 totals 13 residues. CDR3 sequence (DNA): TGCAGTGCCGGGACAGCGACAAGAACTGAAGCTTTCTTT. Translated: CSAGTATRTEAFF.

This clonotype was observed a handful of times. The chain has TRBV2 and TRBJ1-5; D might be TRBD1 (5 bases). The CDR3 extends over 15 amino acids. CDR1 is SNHLY, CDR2 FYNNEI, per germline. V was shortened by 4 bases and J by 4 bases, with 14 bases between the two germline ends. As DNA, the CDR3 is TGTGCCAGCAGTGCCGGACATTCGACGAATCAGCCCCAGCATTTT. Translating it yields CASSAGHSTNQPQHF.

The chain couples TRBV7-8 to TRBJ1-3, with no clear D. V lost 5 bases and J lost 4, with 18 bases in between. The CDR3 contains 16 residues. Germline V gene sequence: CDR1 SGHVS, CDR2 FQNEAQ. CDR3 amino acids: CASSPKRAELGNTIYF. In DNA form, the CDR3 reads TGTGCCAGCAGCCCAAAGAGGGCTGAGCTCGGAAACACCATATATTTT.

The chain uses TRBV18 and TRBJ1-2, with TRBD1 identical over 7 bases. Germline-derived CDR1 and CDR2 are KGHSH and LQKENI. V was clipped by 8 bases and J by 4 bases; unmatched bases: 13. This CDR3 comprises 15 residues. In DNA form, the CDR3 reads TGTGCCAGCGCCACCGGAGCGGGACAGTCCTATGGCTACACCTTC. Encoded protein: CASATGAGQSYGYTF.

The CDR3: CAWSATGVPEAFF. The CDR3, as DNA: TGTGCCTGGAGTGCTACAGGGGTTCCTGAAGCTTTCTTT. The rearrangement uses TRBV30 and TRBJ1-1; 7 bases agree with TRBD1. The CDR3 spans 13 residues. Germline loops: CDR1 GTSNPN, CDR2 SVGIG (reference sequence). Trimming removed 1 base from V and 6 bases from J; junction bases left unmatched: 5.

The chain joins TRBV3-1 to TRBJ2-2; the D gene is possibly TRBD2 (7 bases). V was pared by 4 bases and J by 6 bases, with 9 bases between. The CDR3 spans 13 residues. Germline values: CDR1 LGHDT, CDR2 YNNKEL (reference sequence). The CDR3 protein is CASSRGGSGELFF. The DNA of the CDR3 is TGTGCCAGCAGCCGGGGGGGCTCCGGGGAGCTGTTTTTT.

There are a few counts of this clonotype. The chain joins TRBV27 to TRBJ1-2; 7 nucleotides agree with TRBD1. CDR1 is MNHEY, CDR2 SMNVEV, per germline (reference sequence). The CDR3 runs to 15 residues. The V gene end was trimmed by 5 bases and the J gene end by 4 bases; junction bases not matched to a gene: 10. CDR3 nucleotide sequence: TGTGCCAGCAGTCCGAAGGACAGGTCCTTCTATGGCTACACCTTC. It translates to CASSPKDRSFYGYTF.

The chain recombines TRBV7-2 with TRBJ2-7, with 11 bases aligning to TRBD2. This CDR3 comprises 14 residues. Losses at the gene ends were 8 bases for V and 0 bases for J; bases not matched to a gene: 3. CDR1 is SGHTA, CDR2 FQGNSA, per germline. The CDR3 protein is CASALAGVSYEQYF. The CDR3 DNA follows: TGTGCCAGCGCACTAGCGGGAGTCTCCTACGAGCAGTACTTC.

The chain is built from TRBV6-2 or TRBV6-3 and TRBJ1-1; 8 nucleotides agree with TRBD1. The CDR3 is 16 residues long. Germline V gene sequence: CDR1 MNHEY, CDR2 SVGEGT. After removal of 2 bases from V and 1 base from J, the junction contained 6 bases not matched to a gene. CDR3 sequence (DNA): TGTGCCAGCAGTTACCCCACAGGGGGTAGGAACACTGAAGCTTTCTTT. Protein product: CASSYPTGGRNTEAFF.

This clonotype was observed at least ten times. The V and J genes are TRBV27 and TRBJ2-1; D gene unclear. The length of the CDR3 is 13 residues. Trimming took 9 bases from V and 2 from J, leaving 11 bases between them. CDR1 is MNHEY, CDR2 SMNVEV, per germline (reference sequence). In DNA form, the CDR3 reads TGTGCCAGTGGGCCCACAGCCTACAATGAGCAGTTCTTC. Translating it yields CASGPTAYNEQFF.

This clonotype occurred a few times. The V gene is TRBV7-8, the J gene TRBJ1-1, with D perhaps TRBD1 (6 bases). V lost 6 bases, J lost 9 bases, and 23 bases lay in between. Germline loops: CDR1 SGHVS, CDR2 FQNEAQ. The CDR3 sequence is 15 residues long. CDR3 in amino acids: CASSQANALGQKAFF. CDR3 sequence (DNA): TGTGCCAGCAGTCAAGCTAATGCATTGGGACAAAAAGCTTTCTTT.

This clonotype was counted only a few times. The chain links TRBV12-3 or TRBV12-4 to TRBJ1-1; TRBD1 matches at 9 bases. This CDR3 has 13 amino acids. Germline trimming cut 6 bases from V and 10 bases from J; bases unmatched to any gene: 9. The CDR3, as DNA: TGTGCCAGCAGCTTCGGGACAGGGTCAACAGCTTTCTTT. Translation gives CASSFGTGSTAFF.

V and J are TRBV6-2 or TRBV6-3 and TRBJ2-1; no clear D gene. The CDR3 is 15 residues long. The V end lost 2 bases, the J end lost 8 bases, and 16 bases lay between the germline ends. Germline CDR1 reads MNHEY; CDR2 reads SVGEGT. DNA of the CDR3: TGTGCCAGCAGTTACCCGTTTGATTTAAGTCATGAGCAGTTCTTC. It codes for CASSYPFDLSHEQFF.

This clonotype was observed a few times. The chain couples TRBV12-3 or TRBV12-4 to TRBJ2-2; the D is unclear. CDR3 size: 14 residues. The V gene lost 4 bases and the J gene lost 2 bases, with 8 bases spanning the gap. The CDR3 sequence is CASSYSGNTGELFF. For the CDR3, the DNA is TGTGCCAGCAGTTATTCGGGTAACACCGGGGAGCTGTTTTTT.

This clonotype has a count of ten or more. The genes are TRBV28 and TRBJ2-3, with a possible D match to TRBD1 (5 bases). CDR1 MDHEN and CDR2 SYDVKM come from the germline V gene. The CDR3 sequence is 15 residues long. The V end was cut by 4 bases, the J end by 2 bases, with 13 bases between. CDR3 amino acids: CASSSLQGSTDTQYF. CDR3 DNA: TGTGCCAGCAGTTCCCTGCAGGGTTCCACAGATACGCAGTATTTT.

In this sample, this clonotype turned up a few times. Here the CDR3 reads CASSHGQHTEAFF. The CDR3 DNA is TGTGCCAGCAGCCATGGACAGCACACTGAAGCTTTCTTT. The chain has TRBV7-8 and TRBJ1-1; possible D gene TRBD1, 6 bases. Deletions cut 5 bases from V and 3 bases from J, with 10 bases between. Germline CDR1 SGHVS, CDR2 FQNEAQ. This CDR3 spans 13 amino acids. The variable domain in full, completed from reference TRBV7-8 and TRBJ1-1, reads GAGVSQSPRYKVAKRGQDVALRCDPISGHVSLFWYQQALGQGPEFLTYFQNEAQLDKSGLPSDRFFAERPEGSVSTLKIQRTQQEDSAVYLCASSHGQHTEAFFGQGTRLTVV.

V gene TRBV7-2 combines with J gene TRBJ1-1; D is perhaps TRBD1 (5 bases). Trimming took off 4 bases at V and 13 bases at J, with 13 bases between the two ends. Germline CDR1 and CDR2: SGHTA and FQGNSA. The CDR3 runs to 11 residues. The CDR3 is CASSSMGEVFF. The CDR3 region has the DNA TGTGCCAGCAGCTCTATGGGGGAGGTTTTCTTT.

This clonotype has ten or more counts. V and J are TRBV11-1 and TRBJ2-2; the match to TRBD2 covers 10 bases. With 0 bases clipped from V and 7 bases from J, the junction kept 5 bases outside the gene matches. This CDR3 region has 16 residues. Looked up from germline, CDR1 is SGHAT and CDR2 is FQDESV (reference sequence). In DNA form, the CDR3 reads TGTGCCAGCAGCTTAGCGGGACTAGCGTCCGGCGGGGAGCTGTTTTTT. Protein: CASSLAGLASGGELFF.

Many counts were recorded for this clonotype. The CDR3 DNA reads TGTGCCACCAGCTTCAACCCGGGACAGGGTAAAGATACGCAGTATTTT. This translates into CATSFNPGQGKDTQYF. The chain couples TRBV24-1 to TRBJ2-3; 9 bases are a match to TRBD1. Germline CDR1 reads KGHDR; CDR2 reads SFDVKD. CDR3 size: 16 residues. V dropped 7 bases and J dropped 5; count of bases not matched to a gene: 12.

In its sample, this clonotype was seen a few times. The V gene is TRBV29-1, the J gene TRBJ2-5, with TRBD2 identical over 9 bases. This CDR3 spans 14 amino acids. Germline CDR1 SQVTM, CDR2 ANQGSEA. V lost 3 bases to trimming and J lost 5 bases; unmatched junction nucleotides: 7. CDR3 sequence: CSVDRGLAFETQYF. DNA of the CDR3: TGCAGCGTTGATCGGGGACTAGCCTTTGAGACCCAGTACTTC.

This clonotype was found a few times. The rearrangement uses TRBV20-1 and TRBJ1-6; possible D gene TRBD1, 6 bases. Germline V gene lookup returns CDR1 DFQATT and CDR2 SNEGSKA (reference sequence). The CDR3 covers 14 residues. In DNA, the CDR3 is TGCAGCCCAAGGGGGGGATCTCATAATTCACCCCTCCACTTT. This sequence encodes CSPRGGSHNSPLHF.

The chain has TRBV2 and TRBJ2-5; D is tentatively TRBD1 or TRBD2 (6 bases each). The germline CDR1 and CDR2 sequences are SNHLY and FYNNEI. The CDR3 runs to 14 residues. The V end was cut by 6 bases, the J end by 9 bases, with 20 bases between. The CDR3 sequence is CASRGGTTSVAQYF. CDR3 sequence (DNA): TGTGCCAGCAGGGGCGGGACAACAAGTGTGGCCCAGTACTTC.

This clonotype was counted ten times or more. The rearrangement joins TRBV7-9 to TRBJ1-2; D gene uncertain. CDR1 is SEHNR and CDR2 is FQNEAQ in the germline V gene (reference sequence). The V gene lost 1 base and the J gene lost 4 bases, with 10 bases spanning the gap. This CDR3 is 14 amino acids long. CDR3 in DNA: TGTGCCAGCAGCTTAGACTCAGCTTCCTATGGCTACACCTTC. This gives the protein CASSLDSASYGYTF. Drawing the rest from reference TRBV7-9 and TRBJ1-2, the complete variable domain is DTGVSQNPRHKITKRGQNVTFRCDPISEHNRLYWYRQTLGQGPEFLTYFQNEAQLEKSRLLSDRFSAERPKGSFSTLEIQRTEQGDSAMYLCASSLDSASYGYTFGSGTRLTVV.

The V call is TRBV12-3 or TRBV12-4, the J call TRBJ1-2; the D gene is possibly TRBD1 (5 bases). The CDR3 has 14 residues. The ends were cut back, 5 bases at V and 0 bases at J, with 10 bases in the middle. The CDR3 region has the DNA TGTGCCAGCAGTGCCAGGGCAGCTAACTATGGCTACACCTTC. Its translation: CASSARAANYGYTF.

This clonotype came up a few times. CDR3 nucleotides: TGTGCCAGCAGCCCGGTTCCGGGACAAACTTCGTACTTC. Encoded protein: CASSPVPGQTSYF. The chain couples TRBV7-2 to TRBJ2-7; maybe TRBD1 (6 bases). The CDR3 spans 13 residues. The V gene lost 5 bases and the J gene lost 12 bases, with 20 bases spanning the gap. Germline lookup yields CDR1 SGHTA and CDR2 FQGNSA.

This clonotype was recorded at least ten times. The chain couples TRBV4-3 to TRBJ1-4; 9 bases are a match to TRBD1. Germline CDR1 and CDR2: LGHNA and YSLEER. Trimming cost V 8 bases and J 0 bases; bases outside gene matches: 7. CDR3 length: 16 amino acids. CDR3 protein: CASDRDREATNEKLFF. In DNA form, the CDR3 reads TGCGCCAGCGACCGGGACAGGGAGGCAACTAATGAAAAACTGTTTTTT.

The gene calls are TRBV12-3 or TRBV12-4 and TRBJ2-1, with D unclear. V gave up 0 bases and J gave up 7 bases, with 13 bases separating them. This CDR3 region has 15 residues. For the CDR3, the DNA is TGTGCCAGCAGTTTAGCTAGTTCAAGGATTAATGAGCAGTTCTTC. It codes for CASSLASSRINEQFF.